This TCR beta chain originates from a study of T-cell memory formation after mild COVID-19. Germline V gene lookup returns CDR1 SEHNR and CDR2 FQNEAQ (reference sequence). There are 14 residues in the CDR3. Trimming took 1 base from V and 1 from J, leaving 7 bases between them. TCRdb re-called the 5' RACE reads through MiXCR, storing one row per CDR3 protein. The data contain a few hundred thousand distinct CDR3 sequences, 25% to 30% of them singletons. The sequence derives from an adult woman who had mild COVID-19 (a few samples of this study predate the infection). Cell type and time point are not known. Sequencing used PBMCs or a T cell subset sorted from them (not recorded which). V gene TRBV7-9 combines with J gene TRBJ1-1; D possibly corresponds to TRBD1 (5 bases). The DNA of the CDR3 is TGTGCCAGCAGCTTAGACCAGGGGAACACTGAAGCTTTCTTT. Its protein is CASSLDQGNTEAFF.